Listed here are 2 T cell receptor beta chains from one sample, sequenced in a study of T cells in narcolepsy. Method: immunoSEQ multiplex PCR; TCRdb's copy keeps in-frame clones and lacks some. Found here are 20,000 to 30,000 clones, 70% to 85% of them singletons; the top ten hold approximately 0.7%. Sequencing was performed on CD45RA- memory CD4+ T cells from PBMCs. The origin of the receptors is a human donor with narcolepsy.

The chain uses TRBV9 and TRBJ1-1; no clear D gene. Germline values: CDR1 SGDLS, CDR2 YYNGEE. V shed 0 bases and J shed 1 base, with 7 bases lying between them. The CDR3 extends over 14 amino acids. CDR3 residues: CASSVAPENTEAFF. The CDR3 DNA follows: TGTGCCAGCAGCGTAGCCCCGGAGAACACTGAAGCTTTCTTT.

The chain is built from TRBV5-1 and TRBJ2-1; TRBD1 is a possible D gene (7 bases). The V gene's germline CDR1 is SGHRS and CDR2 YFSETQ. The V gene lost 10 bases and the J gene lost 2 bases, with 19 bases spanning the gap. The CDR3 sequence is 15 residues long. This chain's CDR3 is CAGSDGGQPYNEQFF. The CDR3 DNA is TGCGCCGGCTCCGACGGGGGACAGCCCTACAATGAGCAGTTCTTC.